This TCR beta chain came from a study of blood T cell repertoires in COVID-19. About the research overall: Researchers got acute and convalescent COVID-19 samples from the United States, Italy and Spain. The cDNA or gDNA used as material had been derived from T cells, B-cell-depleted T cells, or PBMCs.

The protocol was immunoSEQ multiplex PCR, while the TCRdb copy is restricted to in-frame clones and leaves out a portion. This sample yields about 360,000 clones, of which about 86% are seen a single time; less than 9% belongs to the top ten. In Seattle, patients joined the study during active infection and were tracked longitudinally. V was trimmed by 0 bases and J by 4 bases, leaving 22 bases between them. Germline assignment: CDR1 SGDLS and CDR2 YYNGEE. CDR3 length: 18 residues. Sequencing input: peripheral blood. The source of this sequence is a woman aged 55-75 years with COVID-19, enrolled during active disease. The chain employs TRBV9 and TRBJ2-5; D not certain. The CDR3 nucleotides are TGTGCCAGCAGCGTAGCCCCGACACAGTTTAAAAAAGGAGAGACCCAGTACTTC. Its protein product is CASSVAPTQFKKGETQYF.